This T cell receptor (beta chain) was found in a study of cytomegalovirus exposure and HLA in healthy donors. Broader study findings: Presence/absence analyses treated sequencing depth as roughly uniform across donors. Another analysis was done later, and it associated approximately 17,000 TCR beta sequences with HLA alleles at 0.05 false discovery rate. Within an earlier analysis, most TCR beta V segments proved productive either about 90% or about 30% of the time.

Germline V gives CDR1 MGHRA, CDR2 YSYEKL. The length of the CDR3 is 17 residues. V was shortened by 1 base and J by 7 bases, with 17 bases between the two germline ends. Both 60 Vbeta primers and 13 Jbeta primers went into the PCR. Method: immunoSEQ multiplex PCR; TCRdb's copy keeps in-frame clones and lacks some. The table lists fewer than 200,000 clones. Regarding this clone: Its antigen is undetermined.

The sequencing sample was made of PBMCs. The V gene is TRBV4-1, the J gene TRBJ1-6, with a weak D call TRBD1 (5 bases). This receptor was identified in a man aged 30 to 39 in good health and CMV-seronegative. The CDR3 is CASSQVAGGRGNSPLHF. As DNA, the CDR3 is TGCGCCAGCAGCCAAGTTGCCGGGGGAAGAGGCAATTCACCCCTCCACTTT.